This T cell receptor (beta chain) was sequenced in a study of regulatory T cells in long-lasting Graves disease. Libraries of TCR beta came from iRepertoire HTBI primers plus Arm-PCR of CDR3 regions. From the multiplex PCR reads, TCRdb called clonotypes with MiXCR, one entry per CDR3 protein. Among about 430,000 distinct CDR3 sequences listed, roughly 23% were seen once. As for time point: persistent/refractory GD, antithyroid drugs over 5 years with positive TRAb. Extracted PBMC RNA gave rise to the TCR library. CDR1 is ENHRY, CDR2 SYGVKD, per germline. Deletions cut 2 bases from V and 3 bases from J, with 7 bases between. The CDR3 runs to 13 residues. The table lists this clonotype with many counts.

The sequence was collected from a female donor with Graves disease. The sample in question was peripheral blood mononuclear cells (PBMCs), obtained when the disease was refractory, from a patient treated with antithyroid drugs. The genes are TRBV10-3 and TRBJ2-5; D possibly corresponds to TRBD2 (6 bases). CDR3 sequence: CAISERREETQYF. The CDR3, as DNA: TGTGCCATCAGTGAGAGGAGGGAAGAGACCCAGTACTTC.